Included here is one T cell receptor (beta chain) sequence, with context. Its antigen is not identified. The data stem from a study of T cell responses to AZD1222 COVID-19 vaccine. The method was immunoSEQ multiplex PCR; TCRdb's version includes in-frame clones alone and lacks a portion of them. The table shows roughly 250,000 clones, with 90% to 95% occurring only once. Findings of the study overall: Spike regions recognized by vaccine-associated CD4 TCRs spanned the protein, led by 160-218 and 743-854. After the peak T cell response, and only then, were repertoires sampled.

The CDR3 is 12 residues long. Trimming left V 8 bases short and J 4 bases short, with 9 bases between. The chain combines TRBV12-3 or TRBV12-4 with TRBJ2-1; D is perhaps TRBD2 (6 bases). The sample in question was peripheral blood, obtained on day 0 of AZD1222 vaccination. The clonotype originates from an adult in good health. CDR3 region: CASGRTYNEQFF. DNA of the CDR3: TGTGCCAGCGGGAGGACATACAATGAGCAGTTCTTC.